Here is one T cell receptor (beta chain) with its context. Its antigen is not known. Germline assignment: CDR1 MNHEY and CDR2 SVGAGI. The CDR3 totals 13 residues. Trimming removed 0 bases from V and 1 base from J, with 3 bases in between. Method: immunoSEQ multiplex PCR; TCRdb's copy keeps in-frame clones and lacks some. The sample has around 140,000 clones, approximately 86% seen once. The sample is drawn from a study of radiation and T cells in renal cell carcinoma. Noted time point: blood 4 weeks post-SBRT, at nephrectomy. Described treatment: 15 Gy SBRT to primary tumor, nephrectomy 4 weeks later. Nephrectomy followed 15 Gy stereotactic body radiation by 4 weeks. Study-level findings and limits: No pretreatment tumor biopsies were available for baseline clonotypes.

The chain uses TRBV6-5 and TRBJ2-5; D is uncertain. The receptor's source is a woman aged 50 to 60 with renal cell carcinoma. This specimen was blood, taken from a patient whose treatment included radiotherapy and nephrectomy. The CDR3 DNA reads TGTGCCAGCAGTTACTCTTCCCAAGAGACCCAGTACTTC. Its translation is CASSYSSQETQYF.